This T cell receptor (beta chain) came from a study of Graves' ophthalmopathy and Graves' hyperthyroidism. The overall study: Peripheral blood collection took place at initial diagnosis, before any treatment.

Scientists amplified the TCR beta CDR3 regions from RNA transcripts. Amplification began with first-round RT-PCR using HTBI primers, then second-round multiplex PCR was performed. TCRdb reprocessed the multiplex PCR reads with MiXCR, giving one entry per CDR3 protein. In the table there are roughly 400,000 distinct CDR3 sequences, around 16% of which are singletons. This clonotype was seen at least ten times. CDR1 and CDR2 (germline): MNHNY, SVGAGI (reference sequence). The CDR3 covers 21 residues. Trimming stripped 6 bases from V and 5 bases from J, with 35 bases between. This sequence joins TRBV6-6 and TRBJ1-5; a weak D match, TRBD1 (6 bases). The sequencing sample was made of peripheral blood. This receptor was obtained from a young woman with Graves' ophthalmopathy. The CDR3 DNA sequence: TGTGCCAGCAGGAGGGGGGGAGGGGGAAAACGGGTCCCCGTTGTGTATCAGCCCCAGCATTTT. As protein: CASRRGGGGKRVPVVYQPQHF.